This T cell receptor beta chain appears in the sequencing data of a study of response to subunit inactivated influenza vaccine. Study findings and constraints: Each seasonal flu vaccination may recruit only limited new T cells, authors suggested.

This clonotype was seen more than once but under ten times. The antigen is unknown. Germline CDR1 is SGHRS and CDR2 is YFSETQ. The CDR3 covers 16 residues. Trimming removed 1 base from V and 2 bases from J, with 12 bases in between. TCRdb processed the RT-PCR reads anew with MiXCR; each CDR3 protein has one entry. The sample yields about 700,000 distinct CDR3 sequences, over 11% seen once. The V call is TRBV5-1, the J call TRBJ2-2, with no clear D. Material: PBMCs from blood, obtained approximately 15 days before vaccination. The TCR originated in a man aged 50 to 59 who received an inactivated influenza vaccine. CDR3 protein: CASSLFAGSNTGELFF. The CDR3, as DNA: TGCGCCAGCAGCTTGTTCGCCGGATCAAACACCGGGGAGCTGTTTTTT.